The 4 T cell receptor beta chains below all came from one sample that was sequenced in a study of CXCR3-negative and CXCR3-positive naive CD8 T cells. Their recognized antigens are unknown. Study findings and constraints: CXCR3-positive naive cells had TRB CDR3s that were more hydrophobic than CXCR3-negative naive cells had.

UMI-tagged TRB cDNA libraries were built via 5' RACE. TCRdb re-called the 5' RACE reads and shows each CDR3 protein once, DNA omitted. This sample carries tens of thousands of distinct CDR3 sequences, with around 0.58% going to the ten biggest clones. Sample: naive CXCR3+ CD8+ T cells from blood. Subset: CD45RO-CCR7+CD27+CD95- naive CD8+ T cells expressing CXCR3 (TNR3+). The receptors shown here come from a human donor in good health. Some clones in this sample may be carry-over from other donors' samples.

This chain links TRBV7-9 with TRBJ2-7. CDR3 length equals 13 residues. Per the germline V gene, CDR1 is SEHNR and CDR2 is FQNEAQ (reference sequence). This CDR3 reads CDSSLRSSYEQYF.

The chain uses TRBV6-6 and TRBJ2-7; TCRdb picks TRBD1, but there is no DNA to check that call. There are 15 residues in the CDR3. Germline V gene sequence: CDR1 MNHNY, CDR2 SVGAGI (reference sequence). The CDR3 spells CASSYLTGLSIEQYF.

This sequence joins TRBV5-4 and TRBJ2-1. Germline V lookup: CDR1 SGHNT, CDR2 YYREEE (reference sequence). The CDR3 has 13 amino acids. The CDR3 is CASSLARTTEQFF.

This chain links TRBV27 with TRBJ2-7; without DNA, the TCRdb call of TRBD1 cannot be checked. The CDR3 runs 16 residues. The V gene's germline CDR1 is MNHEY and CDR2 SMNVEV (reference sequence). CDR3 in amino acids: CASSSERGILLGEQYF.